This T cell receptor beta chain was found in a study of T cells in Graves' hyperthyroidism and ophthalmopathy. For this clonotype: What it recognizes is unknown.

Findings of the study overall: Using 13 V-J features, a model discriminated ophthalmopathy from stable hyperthyroidism. In the blood, most expanded thyroid clonotypes above 0.001 appeared as well.

Germline CDR1 reads LGHNA; CDR2 reads YSLEER. The CDR3 sequence is 15 residues long. V was trimmed by 0 bases and J by 3 bases, leaving 11 bases between them. Authors of the study amplified TCR beta CDR3 regions from RNA transcripts. Using the HTBI primer set, a first-round RT-PCR was run on the TCR CDR3. TCRdb fed the multiplex PCR reads into MiXCR, producing one record per CDR3 protein. The sample records about half a million distinct CDR3 sequences, roughly 25% being singletons. Source material: blood. This receptor was taken from a woman under 40 with Graves' ophthalmopathy. This chain uses TRBV4-3 with TRBJ1-1; D unresolved. This CDR3 reads CASSQERQDYTEAFF. CDR3 nucleotides: TGCGCCAGCAGCCAAGAAAGGCAGGATTACACTGAAGCTTTCTTT.